The entry below gives a single TCR beta chain sequence along with its context. The V gene's germline CDR1 is SGHRS and CDR2 YFSETQ. CDR3 length: 12 residues. The V end was cut by 4 bases, the J end by 4 bases, with 9 bases between. The repertoire was sequenced with immunoSEQ multiplex PCR; TCRdb's copy has only in-frame clones and lacks some. The sample holds tens of thousands of clones, more than 70% seen once. This sample stems from a study of OX40 agonist ivuxolimab in advanced cancers. The chain joins TRBV5-1 to TRBJ2-7; D is perhaps TRBD1 (6 bases). The sequence was obtained from an adult with an advanced solid tumor such as melanoma, head and neck, liver or kidney cancer. This specimen consisted of CD4+ or CD8+ T cells sorted from blood, obtained in a trial of the OX40 agonist ivuxolimab. The CDR3 region is CASSQQGYEQYF. DNA of the CDR3: TGCGCCAGCAGCCAACAGGGTTACGAGCAGTACTTC.